This entry is about one T cell receptor beta chain. Its specificity is unknown. This sample stems from a study of OX40 agonist ivuxolimab in advanced cancers. Background on the study: Patients assigned to dose escalation were diagnosed with hepatocellular carcinoma, melanoma, renal cell or head and neck cancer. Prior anti-PD-1, anti-PD-L1 or anti-CTLA-4 therapy did not bar entry, and more than 35% had some. Overall study results and limits: There was clonal expansion of CD4+ and CD8+ blood T cells by week 6 at 0.1 to 3.0 mg/kg. Partial responders treated at 0.1-3.0 mg/kg exhibited clonal expansion among the lowest measured.

Germline V gives CDR1 KGHSH, CDR2 LQKENI. The CDR3 consists of 14 residues. V was clipped by 4 bases and J by 5 bases, with 12 bases between them. The data were produced by immunoSEQ multiplex PCR, yet TCRdb's version contains in-frame clones alone and is incomplete. The sample contains approximately 50,000 clones, roughly 80% of which appear only once. The clonotype was recovered from an adult with an advanced solid tumor such as melanoma, head and neck, liver or kidney cancer. The sequencing here drew on CD4+ or CD8+ T cells sorted from blood, taken in a trial of the OX40 agonist ivuxolimab. The rearrangement links TRBV18 to TRBJ1-5; D uncertain. CDR3 amino acids: CASSHWTLDQPQHF. CDR3 in DNA: TGTGCCAGCTCACACTGGACCTTGGATCAGCCCCAGCATTTT.